This is a list of T cell receptor beta chains from one sample in a study of cytomegalovirus exposure and HLA in healthy donors. Some clones are missing from TCRdb's copy, which holds only in-frame ones; the method was immunoSEQ multiplex PCR. The sample table includes around 140,000 clones. Sample: PBMCs. The receptors originated from a woman aged 40 to 50 in good health and CMV-seronegative. CDR3s include the opening cysteine and the closing phenylalanine or tryptophan. A D gene is named only where the DNA matches it firmly.

v_call,d_call,j_call,cdr3_nt,cdr3_aa
TRBV7-3,NA,TRBJ1-1,TGTGCCAGCAGCTTAGGACACCAGAACACTGAAGCTTTCTTT,CASSLGHQNTEAFF
TRBV7-9,NA,TRBJ1-5,TGTGCCAGCAGCCCTCAGGTTAGCAATCAGCCCCAGCATTTT,CASSPQVSNQPQHF
TRBV7-2,NA,TRBJ1-6,TGTGCCAGCAGCTTAGCTTCTCAGGGCGGGAGCTCCTATAATTCACCCCTCCACTTT,CASSLASQGGSSYNSPLHF
TRBV10-1,NA,TRBJ2-1,TGCGCCAGGGAGGAAGAGGATGAGCAGTTCTTC,CAREEEDEQFF
TRBV9,NA,TRBJ2-1,TGTGCCAGCAGCGCTTGGGGAGGATATTTCTTC,CASSAWGGYFF
TRBV4-2,TRBD2,TRBJ2-5,TGTGCCAGCAGCCAAGATCGTACTAGCGGGGGGGAGACCCAGTACTTC,CASSQDRTSGGETQYF
TRBV21-1,NA,TRBJ1-1,TGTGCCAGCAGCCCCGTAAGAGCCGGCCGGACAGTGGGTATTAGTGAAGCTTTCTTT,CASSPVRAGRTVGISEAFF
TRBV5-6,NA,TRBJ1-1,TGTGCCAGCAGCTTCCCGGCGGTCACTGAAGCTTTCTTT,CASSFPAVTEAFF
TRBV19,NA,TRBJ2-2,TGTGCCAGTAGTATAGTAGGAGTACCCGGGGAGCTGTTTTTT,CASSIVGVPGELFF
TRBV29-1,TRBD2,TRBJ2-2,TGCAGCGTTGAAAAGACTAGCGGTGGGGAGCTGTTTTTT,CSVEKTSGGELFF
TRBV5-1,TRBD1,TRBJ1-1,TGCGCCAGCATCAGGGGGCAGGGGAACACTGAAGCTTTCTTT,CASIRGQGNTEAFF
TRBV7-3,NA,TRBJ1-1,TGTGCCAGCAGCCCCGGACAGTACACTGAAGCTTTCTTT,CASSPGQYTEAFF
TRBV6-5,NA,TRBJ1-3,TGTGCCAGCAGTTATACGTTGGCTGCCTCTGGAAACACCATATATTTT,CASSYTLAASGNTIYF
TRBV4-3,TRBD1,TRBJ2-5,TGCGCCAGCAGCCAAGACAGGGGGCTGGAGACCCAGTACTTC,CASSQDRGLETQYF
TRBV4-1,NA,TRBJ1-1,TGCGCCAGCAGCCAAGACCTTAACCCCGGTACAGGGAACACTGAAGCTTTCTTT,CASSQDLNPGTGNTEAFF
TRBV25-1,TRBD1,TRBJ2-2,TGTGCCAGCAGTGAGGGGACAGGTTACACCGGGGAGCTGTTTTTT,CASSEGTGYTGELFF
TRBV13,NA,TRBJ2-1,TGTGCCAGCAGCCCTCGGCTCGCTAGAGACAATGAGCAGTTCTTC,CASSPRLARDNEQFF
TRBV5-5,NA,TRBJ2-1,TGTGCCAGCAGCGGAGTTGCTCAGGGGAGGGTCTACAATGAGCAGTTCTTC,CASSGVAQGRVYNEQFF
TRBV7-2,TRBD2,TRBJ2-5,TGTGGGTCTAGCGGGGGGACCTTACAAGAGACCCAGTACTTC,CGSSGGTLQETQYF